The entry below gives a single T cell receptor (beta chain) sequence along with its context. These data belong to a study of blood T cell repertoires in COVID-19. Study summary: Samples of COVID-19 (acute and convalescent) were obtained from the United States, Italy and Spain. T cells, B-cell-depleted T cells, or PBMCs supplied cDNA or gDNA.

Authors' processing steps: The assay estimated nucleated cells by amplifying reference gene primers. Repertoires were generated with immunoSEQ multiplex PCR, while TCRdb's copy carries only in-frame clones and drops some. V, J and clone size were drawn from that table, and D and trimming were deduced from the DNA. The sample has under 300,000 clones, 65% to 85% seen once. This CDR3 has 16 amino acids. Trimming shortened V by 4 bases and J by 6 bases, and 20 bases separated the two germline ends. Germline V lookup: CDR1 SGHRS, CDR2 YFSETQ. The V and J genes are TRBV5-1 and TRBJ2-1; a possible D gene is TRBD1 (5 bases). Material for sequencing was peripheral blood. The TCR originated in a woman aged 40-49 years who had recovered from COVID-19. The chain's CDR3 is CASSGDRQLTPNEQFF. CDR3 nucleotide sequence: TGCGCCAGCAGCGGGGATAGACAGCTTACCCCCAATGAGCAGTTCTTC.